This T cell receptor (beta chain) is drawn from a study of brain T cells in children with intractable seizures. Findings of the study overall: Pre-surgery blood may have been undersampled, hiding some clones.

On this clone: The antigen is undetermined.

The assay was immunoSEQ multiplex PCR, and TCRdb's table has in-frame clones only and misses some. The sample includes 70,000 to 85,000 clones, approximately 90% of them seen just once. Sequencing was limited to surgery cases with top T cell transcript signatures in brain tissue. Patients received at least one anti-epileptic drug before surgery. Sequencing used peripheral blood, obtained at surgery. The sequence derives from a girl aged 2 to 10 with Rasmussen encephalitis and intractable seizures.

The CDR3 DNA reads as TGTGCCACCAGCAGAGGGAGCGGGGTCTACAATGAGCAGTTCTTC. It encodes CATSRGSGVYNEQFF. This rearrangement joins TRBV15 to TRBJ2-1; 7 bases are shared with TRBD2. The CDR3 is 15 residues long. Germline V lookup: CDR1 LNHNV, CDR2 YYDKDF (reference sequence). The V gene end was trimmed by 1 base and the J gene end by 3 bases; junction bases not matched to a gene: 3.